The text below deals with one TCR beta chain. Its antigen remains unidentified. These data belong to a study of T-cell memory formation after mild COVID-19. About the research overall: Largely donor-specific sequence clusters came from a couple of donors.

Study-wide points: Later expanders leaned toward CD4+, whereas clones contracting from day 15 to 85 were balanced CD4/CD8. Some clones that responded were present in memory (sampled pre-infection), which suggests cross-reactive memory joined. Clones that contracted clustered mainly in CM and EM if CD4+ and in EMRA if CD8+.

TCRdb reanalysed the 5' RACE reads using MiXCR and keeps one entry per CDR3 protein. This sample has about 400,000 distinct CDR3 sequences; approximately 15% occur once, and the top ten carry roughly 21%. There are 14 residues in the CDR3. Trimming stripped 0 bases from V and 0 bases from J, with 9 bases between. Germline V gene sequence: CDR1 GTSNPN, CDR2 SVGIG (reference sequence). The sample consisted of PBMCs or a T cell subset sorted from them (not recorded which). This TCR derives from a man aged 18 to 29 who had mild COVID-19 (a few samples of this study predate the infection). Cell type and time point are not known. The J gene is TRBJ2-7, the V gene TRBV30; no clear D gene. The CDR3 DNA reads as TGTGCCTGGAGTGTACAACTGGACTCCTACGAGCAGTACTTC. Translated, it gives CAWSVQLDSYEQYF.